This T cell receptor (beta chain) was identified during a study of CD8 T cells in Susac syndrome. Study-wide results and limits: The study recognized that its TCR sequencing and HLA analysis covered a relatively small number of individuals.

About this clonotype: The antigen is undetermined.

CDR3 length equals 12 residues. V shed 4 bases and J shed 7 bases, with 13 bases lying between them. Germline loops: CDR1 SQVTM, CDR2 ANQGSEA. With random hexamers, reverse transcription was performed on 0.5 to 1 ug of RNA. The CDR3 of TCR beta was amplified by immunoSEQ multiplex PCR across 54 Vbeta and 13 Jbeta. TCRdb re-analysed the immunoSEQ multiplex PCR reads in MiXCR, keeping a single row per CDR3 protein. The sample consists of approximately 300,000 distinct CDR3 sequences, 85% of them appearing once. Sequencing targeted TCR beta in blood CD8+ and CD4+ T cells. The multiple sclerosis control group was made up of treatment-naive patients with stable or active relapsing-remitting disease.

The specimen was CD8+ T cells from PBMCs. V usage is TRBV29-1 and J usage is TRBJ1-2; a weak D match, TRBD1 (5 bases). This receptor was identified in a human donor with multiple sclerosis. DNA of the CDR3: TGCAGCGTTGCCCACTGGCAGGGTGGCTACACCTTC. It yields the protein CSVAHWQGGYTF.